This TCR beta chain was captured in a study of blood T cell repertoires in COVID-19. Source study methods: From reference gene primer amplification, estimates of nucleated cell counts were derived. TCRdb keeps only in-frame clones here, not all; method: immunoSEQ multiplex PCR. The V and J calls and clone size are taken from that table; D and trimming were inferred from the DNA. The sample yields approximately 300,000 clones, 85% to 90% seen once. Germline CDR1 and CDR2: ENHRY and SYGVKD. This CDR3 is built from 16 residues. The junction had 7 bases not matched to a gene; V was cut back by 6 bases and J by 2 bases. Membership in each cohort depended on participant-reported clinical history.

The source material was PBMCs or T cells enriched from blood (not recorded which). The sequence was obtained from a woman younger than 30 with acute COVID-19. The chain carries TRBV10-3 and TRBJ2-3, with TRBD1 identical over 11 bases. The CDR3 DNA is TGTGCCATCAGGCTGGGACAGGGGGATACCACAGATACGCAGTATTTT. It translates to CAIRLGQGDTTDTQYF.